These T cell receptor beta chains were read from a single sample in a study of cytomegalovirus exposure and HLA in healthy donors. Some clones are missing from TCRdb's copy, which holds only in-frame ones; the method was immunoSEQ multiplex PCR. The sample gives about 190,000 clones, around 88% of which show up once; more than 1.4% is in the top ten. The source material was PBMCs. The receptors were gathered from a young woman in good health and CMV-seronegative. Each CDR3 is given with its conserved first and last residue. A D gene is named only where the DNA matches it firmly. Expanded clones get a size class; other rows say once, few or many, or leave the size out.

j_gene: TRBJ1-4
v_gene: TRBV15
abundance: once
d_gene: TRBD1
CDR3nt: TGTGCCACCAGCAGAAGGTCGGGGACAGGAGAAAAACTGTTTTTT
CDR3aa: CATSRRSGTGEKLFF

j_gene: TRBJ2-7
v_gene: TRBV9
abundance: -
d_gene: TRBD2
CDR3nt: TGTGCCAGCAGCGTAAGGGGCGGGAGGGCCACCGAGCAGTACTTC
CDR3aa: CASSVRGGRATEQYF

j_gene: TRBJ1-3
v_gene: TRBV6-5
abundance: -
d_gene: -
CDR3nt: TGTGCCAGCAGCAATATGGGAGAAGCGGGAAACACCATATATTTT
CDR3aa: CASSNMGEAGNTIYF

j_gene: TRBJ2-2
v_gene: TRBV11-3
abundance: once
d_gene: TRBD2
CDR3nt: TGTGCCAGCAGCGGGGGTAGCGGGAGGGCCGACACCGGGGAGCTGTTTTTT
CDR3aa: CASSGGSGRADTGELFF

j_gene: TRBJ2-2
v_gene: TRBV27
abundance: -
d_gene: -
CDR3nt: TGTGCCAGCAGATACGAACGGACAGTTACGAACACCGGGGAGCTGTTTTTT
CDR3aa: CASRYERTVTNTGELFF

j_gene: TRBJ1-5
v_gene: TRBV9
abundance: -
d_gene: TRBD1
CDR3nt: TGTGCCAGCAGCGTACTCCGGGACAGGGGGAACAATCAGCCCCAGCATTTT
CDR3aa: CASSVLRDRGNNQPQHF

j_gene: TRBJ2-5
v_gene: TRBV11-2
abundance: -
d_gene: -
CDR3nt: TGTGCCAGCAGCTTAGCAGGGTTTGGCCAAGAGACCCAGTACTTC
CDR3aa: CASSLAGFGQETQYF

j_gene: TRBJ1-3
v_gene: TRBV12-5
abundance: -
d_gene: -
CDR3nt: TGTGCTAGTGGTCTCCCCGGGGGGAGCTCTGGAAACACCATATATTTT
CDR3aa: CASGLPGGSSGNTIYF

j_gene: TRBJ2-1
v_gene: TRBV9
abundance: -
d_gene: TRBD2
CDR3nt: TGTGCCAGCAGCCCAGCGACTAGCGGGGGGAGGTACAATGAGCAGTTCTTC
CDR3aa: CASSPATSGGRYNEQFF

j_gene: TRBJ1-3
v_gene: TRBV6-1
abundance: -
d_gene: -
CDR3nt: TGTGCCAGCAGTGAGCGGGGCTCGAGTCCTGGAAACACCATATATTTT
CDR3aa: CASSERGSSPGNTIYF

j_gene: TRBJ2-7
v_gene: TRBV19
abundance: once
d_gene: TRBD1
CDR3nt: TGTGCCAGTAAAGACAGGGTTATCTCCTACGAGCAGTACTTC
CDR3aa: CASKDRVISYEQYF

j_gene: TRBJ1-2
v_gene: TRBV6-1
abundance: -
d_gene: -
CDR3nt: TGTGCCAGCACGACAGAAAACTATGGCTACACCTTC
CDR3aa: CASTTENYGYTF

j_gene: TRBJ2-1
v_gene: TRBV6-1
abundance: once
d_gene: -
CDR3nt: TGTGCCAGTATAGCGTCCACCACCTACAATGAGCAGTTCTTC
CDR3aa: CASIASTTYNEQFF

j_gene: TRBJ2-3
v_gene: TRBV7-3
abundance: once
d_gene: TRBD1
CDR3nt: TGTGCCAGCAGCTTAGGTAGACAGGGTCATCGGGATACGCAGTATTTT
CDR3aa: CASSLGRQGHRDTQYF

j_gene: TRBJ1-1
v_gene: TRBV13
abundance: once
d_gene: TRBD1
CDR3nt: TGTGCCAGCAGGAAGGTAGGGGGCGCATACACTGAAGCTTTCTTT
CDR3aa: CASRKVGGAYTEAFF

j_gene: TRBJ1-2
v_gene: TRBV7-9
abundance: -
d_gene: -
CDR3nt: TGTGCCAGCAGCTTAAAAGGCGAGCGGCGAAATAACTATGGCTACACCTTC
CDR3aa: CASSLKGERRNNYGYTF

j_gene: TRBJ1-1
v_gene: TRBV7-9
abundance: -
d_gene: -
CDR3nt: TGTGCCAGCAGCTTAGATGGGTTTAGGGGTGAAGCTTTCTTT
CDR3aa: CASSLDGFRGEAFF

j_gene: TRBJ2-2
v_gene: TRBV6-1
abundance: -
d_gene: -
CDR3nt: TGTGCCAGCAGTGAAAACGATTCGCCCAGCGGGGAGCTGTTTTTT
CDR3aa: CASSENDSPSGELFF

j_gene: TRBJ2-7
v_gene: TRBV12-5
abundance: -
d_gene: TRBD1
CDR3nt: TGTGCTAGTGGTGCCGGGACAGTTTACGAGCAGTACTTC
CDR3aa: CASGAGTVYEQYF

j_gene: TRBJ2-7
v_gene: TRBV7-6
abundance: -
d_gene: TRBD1
CDR3nt: TGTGCCAGCAGCACAGAAACGGGACAGGGGAACCCCTACGAGCAGTACTTC
CDR3aa: CASSTETGQGNPYEQYF

j_gene: TRBJ2-1
v_gene: TRBV4-2
abundance: -
d_gene: TRBD2
CDR3nt: TGTGCCAGCAGCCAAGTGGGCGGGACTAATTACAATGAGCAGTTCTTC
CDR3aa: CASSQVGGTNYNEQFF

j_gene: TRBJ2-7
v_gene: TRBV29-1
abundance: few
d_gene: TRBD1
CDR3nt: TGCAGCGTTGGCACAGGGGGGCCCCAGGACTTC
CDR3aa: CSVGTGGPQDF

j_gene: TRBJ2-1
v_gene: TRBV9
abundance: -
d_gene: -
CDR3nt: TGTGCCAGCAGCCTTGGGCCGCTGGATGAGCAGTTCTTC
CDR3aa: CASSLGPLDEQFF

j_gene: TRBJ2-1
v_gene: TRBV6-6
abundance: -
d_gene: TRBD2
CDR3nt: TGTGCCAGCAGTCAGAGCGGGACCATATACAATGAGCAGTTCTTC
CDR3aa: CASSQSGTIYNEQFF

j_gene: TRBJ1-5
v_gene: TRBV11-2
abundance: -
d_gene: -
CDR3nt: TGTGCCAGCAGTAATGGCAATCAGCCCCAGCATTTT
CDR3aa: CASSNGNQPQHF

j_gene: TRBJ2-2
v_gene: TRBV5-1
abundance: -
d_gene: TRBD1
CDR3nt: TGCGCCAGCAGCGTAGACAGGGCCGGGGAGCTGTTTTTT
CDR3aa: CASSVDRAGELFF

j_gene: TRBJ2-1
v_gene: TRBV5-1
abundance: -
d_gene: -
CDR3nt: TGCGCCAGCAGCTTGGTTCAGGGTGGGAACTACAATGAGCAGTTCTTC
CDR3aa: CASSLVQGGNYNEQFF

j_gene: TRBJ2-7
v_gene: TRBV14
abundance: -
d_gene: -
CDR3nt: TGTGCCAGCAGCCAAGGCGTGAAAACTACCTACGAGCAGTACTTC
CDR3aa: CASSQGVKTTYEQYF

j_gene: TRBJ2-7
v_gene: TRBV6-5
abundance: -
d_gene: -
CDR3nt: TGTGCCAGTCAGGGTAATGCCTACGAGCAGTACTTC
CDR3aa: CASQGNAYEQYF

j_gene: TRBJ1-2
v_gene: TRBV7-3
abundance: -
d_gene: -
CDR3nt: TGTGCCAGCAGCCCCGCCGCGGGGGATGGCTACACCTTC
CDR3aa: CASSPAAGDGYTF

j_gene: TRBJ2-1
v_gene: TRBV4-2
abundance: -
d_gene: TRBD2
CDR3nt: TGTGCCAGCAGCCATTTTAGCGGGAGGTCCCTGGACAATGAGCAGTTCTTC
CDR3aa: CASSHFSGRSLDNEQFF

j_gene: TRBJ2-3
v_gene: TRBV5-1
abundance: -
d_gene: TRBD2
CDR3nt: TGCGCCAGCAGCGGAGGGACTAGATCAGATACGCAGTATTTT
CDR3aa: CASSGGTRSDTQYF